These T cell receptor beta chains were read from a single sample in a study of T cell clonotyping in hematopoietic cell transplantation. Data came from immunoSEQ multiplex PCR; TCRdb stores just in-frame clones and leaves some out. The profile shows approximately 44,000 clones, 80% to 85% of them singletons. The sample here was peripheral blood mononuclear cells, taken before stem cell transplant. The origin of the receptors is a man in his sixties with myelodysplastic syndrome. Some clones in this sample may be carry-over from other donors' samples. Each CDR3 is given with its conserved first and last residue. A D gene is named only where the DNA matches it firmly. Size tells how often a clone was seen (once, few, many) or the class of an expanded clone, and some rows leave it out.

d_call clone_size j_call v_call cdr3_nt cdr3_aa
TRBD1 NA TRBJ1-1 TRBV28 TGTGCCAGCAGTCAGGGGGGTAACACTGAAGCTTTCTTT CASSQGGNTEAFF
NA NA TRBJ1-2 TRBV6-5 TGTGCCAGCAGTTACTTGCAGGGTAGTGGCTACACCTTC CASSYLQGSGYTF
NA NA TRBJ2-6 TRBV10-2 TGCGCAAGCACGAAGGCCTCTGGGGCCAACGTCCTGACTTTC CASTKASGANVLTF
NA few TRBJ2-7 TRBV18 TGTGCCAGCTCACCACCGGCGAGCTACGAGCAGTACTTC CASSPPASYEQYF
TRBD1 once TRBJ1-5 TRBV7-2 TGTGCCAGCAAGACAGGGGTTGGTCAGCCCCAGCATTTT CASKTGVGQPQHF
NA NA TRBJ2-5 TRBV29-1 TGCAGCGTTGAGGACCCTACGGCGTACCAAGAGACCCAGTACTTC CSVEDPTAYQETQYF
NA NA TRBJ1-6 TRBV7-3 TGTGCCAGCAGCTTATCCGGACCCAGGCATAATTCACCCCTCCACTTT CASSLSGPRHNSPLHF
NA NA TRBJ2-4 TRBV11-2 TGTGCCAGCAGCTTAGACCTACAGGGACGCTTAGCCAAAAACATTCAGTACTTC CASSLDLQGRLAKNIQYF
TRBD2 few TRBJ2-1 TRBV19 TGTGCCAGTAGACGGACTAGCGGGGGAATCGATGAGCAGTTCTTC CASRRTSGGIDEQFF
TRBD2 NA TRBJ2-3 TRBV11-2 TGTGCCAGCAGCCCAAGAGGACTAGACACAGATACGCAGTATTTT CASSPRGLDTDTQYF
NA NA TRBJ2-1 TRBV29-1 TGCAGCGTTTCCCGGGGCGACAATGAGCAGTTCTTC CSVSRGDNEQFF
NA NA TRBJ2-3 TRBV5-4 TGTGCCAGCAGCTTAAGCGGGCAAGATACGCAGTATTTT CASSLSGQDTQYF
TRBD1 NA TRBJ1-2 TRBV25-1 TGTGCCAGCAGTGAATATGGGACAGGCGTAGCCTATGGCTACACCTTC CASSEYGTGVAYGYTF
NA NA TRBJ1-5 TRBV28 TGTGCCAGCAGTTCGGTTTTAGTTGGGCCCCAGCATTTT CASSSVLVGPQHF
NA NA TRBJ1-2 TRBV7-8 TGTGCCAGCAGCTTACACGCTCCTAACTATGGCTACACCTTC CASSLHAPNYGYTF
TRBD1 few TRBJ2-5 TRBV4-3 TGCGCCAGCAGCCAAGATACAGGGGGGCAAGAGACCCAGTACTTC CASSQDTGGQETQYF
NA NA TRBJ1-2 TRBV5-1 TGCGCCAGCAGGAGGACAGTTGAAGCCCCTAACTATGGCTACACCTTC CASRRTVEAPNYGYTF
TRBD1 NA TRBJ1-5 TRBV25-1 TGTGCCAGCAGCGCGGGACAGGGGTATCAGCCCCAGCATTTT CASSAGQGYQPQHF
NA NA TRBJ2-7 TRBV29-1 TGCAGCGGCCGGGACGAACTCTACGAGCAGTACTTC CSGRDELYEQYF
TRBD1 NA TRBJ2-7 TRBV7-2 TGTGCCAGCAGCTTAGAAAGGACAGGGAGCCACGAGCAGTACTTC CASSLERTGSHEQYF